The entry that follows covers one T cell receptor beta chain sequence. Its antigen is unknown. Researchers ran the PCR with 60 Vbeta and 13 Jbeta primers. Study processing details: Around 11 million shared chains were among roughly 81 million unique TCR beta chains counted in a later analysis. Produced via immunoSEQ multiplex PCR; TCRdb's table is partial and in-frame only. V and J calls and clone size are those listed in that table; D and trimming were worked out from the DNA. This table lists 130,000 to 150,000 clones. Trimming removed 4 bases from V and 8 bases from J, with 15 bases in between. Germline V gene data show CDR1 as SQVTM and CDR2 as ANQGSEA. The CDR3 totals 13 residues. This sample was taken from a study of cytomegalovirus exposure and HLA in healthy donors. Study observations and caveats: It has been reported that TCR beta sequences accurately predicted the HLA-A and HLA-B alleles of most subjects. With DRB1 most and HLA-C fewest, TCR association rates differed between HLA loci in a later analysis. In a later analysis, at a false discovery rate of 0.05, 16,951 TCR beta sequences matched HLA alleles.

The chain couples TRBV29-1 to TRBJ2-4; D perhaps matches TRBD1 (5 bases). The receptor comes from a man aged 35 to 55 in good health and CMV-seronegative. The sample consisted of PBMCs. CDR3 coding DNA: TGCAGCGTTGGGCTTCCAGGGCGGCACATTCAGTACTTC. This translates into CSVGLPGRHIQYF.